Sequencing of this T cell receptor (beta chain) was carried out in a study of tumor and adjacent non-tumor tissue in lung cancer. Notes on the study in general: Higher tumor TCR diversity was associated with shorter survival. Top 100 clones took a larger repertoire share in normal lung.

Three rounds of nested PCR, following a modified ARM-PCR protocol, produced the TCRbeta library. TCRdb re-derived calls from the multiplex PCR reads in MiXCR, one entry per CDR3 protein. The profile shows some 200,000 distinct CDR3 sequences, about 71% of them singletons. Per germline, CDR1 DFQATT and CDR2 SNEGSKA (reference sequence). The CDR3 totals 13 residues. No cell sorting was done before RNA was extracted from the tissue. As concerns this clonotype: Its antigen is not known. A clone one base away is much larger, so this may be a read error.

The source of this sequence is a man aged 55 to 69 with non-small cell lung cancer. Material for sequencing was lung tumor tissue. This chain joins TRBV20-1 and TRBJ2-4, with D perhaps matching TRBD1 (6 bases). The CDR3 bases are TGCAGTGCTAGGGAATCCCCACAGGGTCTCAGTGGCTTC. Translated: CSARESPQGLSGF.